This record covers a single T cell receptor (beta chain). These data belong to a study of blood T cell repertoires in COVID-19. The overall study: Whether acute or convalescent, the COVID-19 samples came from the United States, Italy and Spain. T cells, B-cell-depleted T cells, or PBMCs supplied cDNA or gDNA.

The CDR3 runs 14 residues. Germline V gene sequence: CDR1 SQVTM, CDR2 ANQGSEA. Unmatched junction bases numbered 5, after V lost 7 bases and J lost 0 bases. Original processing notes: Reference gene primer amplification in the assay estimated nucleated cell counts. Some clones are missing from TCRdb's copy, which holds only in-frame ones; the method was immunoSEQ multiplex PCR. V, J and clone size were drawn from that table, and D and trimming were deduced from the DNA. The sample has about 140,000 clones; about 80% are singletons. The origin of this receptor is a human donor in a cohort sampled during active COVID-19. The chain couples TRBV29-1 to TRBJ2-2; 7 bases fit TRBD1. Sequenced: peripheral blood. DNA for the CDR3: TGCAGCGCCCACGGGACAGCGAACACCGGGGAGCTGTTTTTT. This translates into CSAHGTANTGELFF.